The 19 T cell receptor beta chains below were found in one sample sequenced in a study of cytomegalovirus exposure and HLA in healthy donors. PCR involved 60 Vbeta and 13 Jbeta primers. Only in-frame clones appear in the TCRdb table, and some are missing; sequencing was by immunoSEQ multiplex PCR. The sample yields 150,000 to 200,000 clones, about 77% seen once. Material for sequencing was PBMCs. Source of these receptors: a woman between 25 and 40 years old in good health and CMV-seropositive.

The rearrangement links TRBV2 to TRBJ2-7, with 9 bases aligning to TRBD1. The CDR3 is 13 residues long. The J segment lost 4 bases and the V segment lost 8 bases, leaving 6 bases of the junction unmatched. CDR1 SNHLY and CDR2 FYNNEI come from the germline V gene. CDR3 in amino acids: CASETGGGYEQYF. Here the CDR3 DNA reads TGTGCCAGCGAGACAGGGGGTGGATACGAGCAGTACTTC.

The chain joins TRBV7-8 to TRBJ2-7, with a possible D match to TRBD2 (5 bases). V was clipped by 5 bases and J by 7 bases, with 15 bases between them. Germline lookup yields CDR1 SGHVS and CDR2 FQNEAQ. This CDR3 has 13 residues. The CDR3 DNA is TGTGCCAGCAGCGACGAACTAGTCCGGGAGCAGTACTTC. Amino acid sequence: CASSDELVREQYF.

The V and J genes are TRBV6-1 and TRBJ1-1; tentatively, D is TRBD1 (5 bases). V was pared by 4 bases and J by 3 bases, with 12 bases between. Germline V CDR1 and CDR2: MNHNS, SASEGT. The CDR3 is 14 amino acids. CDR3 in amino acids: CASSVRAGDTEAFF. The DNA for the CDR3 is TGTGCCAGCAGTGTCCGTGCGGGGGACACTGAAGCTTTCTTT.

This clone has more than one count but fewer than ten. This chain connects TRBV4-1 to TRBJ1-5; D is undetermined. V dropped 1 base and J dropped 7 bases, with 8 bases sitting between them. Germline values: CDR1 MGHRA, CDR2 YSYEKL. CDR3 length: 13 amino acids. CDR3 region: CASSQVLSQPQHF. The CDR3 bases are TGCGCCAGCAGCCAAGTTCTCTCCCAGCCCCAGCATTTT.

The rearrangement links TRBV5-4 to TRBJ2-5; 14 bases match TRBD2. CDR3 length: 16 amino acids. Trimming cost V 4 bases and J 5 bases; bases outside gene matches: 7. Germline V gives CDR1 SGHNT, CDR2 YYREEE (reference sequence). Written as DNA, the CDR3 is TGTGCCAGCAGCCGGGGGACTAGCGGGAGACGGGAGACCCAGTACTTC. Translation gives CASSRGTSGRRETQYF.

The V gene is TRBV7-9, the J gene TRBJ1-1, with 9 positions matching TRBD1. J gave up 1 base and V 4 bases, and 7 bases lay outside the gene matches. The CDR3 length is 16 residues. Germline CDR1 reads SEHNR; CDR2 reads FQNEAQ (reference sequence). This CDR3 is CASSYIPGQGNTEAFF. DNA of the CDR3: TGTGCCAGCAGCTACATCCCGGGACAGGGGAACACTGAAGCTTTCTTT.

The chain uses TRBV18 and TRBJ2-1; D remains ambiguous. Trimming shortened V by 6 bases and J by 9 bases, and 12 bases separated the two germline ends. Germline V gene sequence: CDR1 KGHSH, CDR2 LQKENI. This CDR3 is 12 amino acids long. The CDR3 loop is CASSDLDFEQFF. The CDR3, as DNA: TGTGCCAGCTCCGACCTAGATTTTGAGCAGTTCTTC. The entire variable domain, with the rest obtained from reference TRBV18 and TRBJ2-1, is as follows: NAGVMQNPRHLVRRRGQEARLRCSPMKGHSHVYWYRQLPEEGLKFMVYLQKENIIDESGMPKERFSAEFPKEGPSILRIQQVVRGDSAAYFCASSDLDFEQFFGPGTRLTVL.

The chain combines TRBV19 with TRBJ2-7, with a weak D call TRBD1 (5 bases). Germline V lookup: CDR1 LNHDA, CDR2 SQIVND (reference sequence). The V and J ends lost 5 bases and 0 bases respectively, with 14 bases between them. This CDR3 has 15 residues. The CDR3: CASSSQGSPSYEQYF. In DNA, the CDR3 is TGTGCCAGTAGTTCTCAGGGATCGCCCTCCTACGAGCAGTACTTC.

The rearrangement joins TRBV9 to TRBJ2-3; D ambiguous. V lost 2 bases and J lost 0, with 10 bases in between. This CDR3 is 15 amino acids long. Germline CDR1 SGDLS, CDR2 YYNGEE. The CDR3 region has the DNA TGTGCCAGCAGCGTTCGTGACGGGAGCACAGATACGCAGTATTTT. Amino acid sequence: CASSVRDGSTDTQYF.

The chain recombines TRBV6-5 with TRBJ2-3; 9 positions match TRBD1. Germline lookup yields CDR1 MNHEY and CDR2 SVGAGI. CDR3 length equals 15 residues. V shed 6 bases and J 6 bases; nucleotides not matched to a gene: 10. The CDR3 DNA reads TGTGCCAGCAGGCCCCGGGACAGGGTTTTTGATACGCAGTATTTT. This encodes CASRPRDRVFDTQYF.

V usage is TRBV28 and J usage is TRBJ2-5; 7 bases are a match to TRBD1. The CDR3 is made up of 13 amino acids. With 5 bases clipped from V and 4 bases from J, the junction kept 4 bases outside the gene matches. Germline V gene sequence: CDR1 MDHEN, CDR2 SYDVKM. Written as DNA, the CDR3 is TGTGCCAGCAGTGAACAGGGGCGAGAGACCCAGTACTTC. Its translation: CASSEQGRETQYF.

The V and J genes are TRBV12-5 and TRBJ2-1, with 7 bases matching TRBD1. The CDR3 is made up of 17 amino acids. J gave up 6 bases and V 0 bases, and 11 bases lay outside the gene matches. Germline V CDR1 and CDR2: LGHNT, FRNRAP. The CDR3 region has the DNA TGTGCTAGTGGTTTGGTAGTTGGCAGGGGGTCAATCAATGAGCAGTTCTTC. Its protein product is CASGLVVGRGSINEQFF.

V and J are TRBV5-4 and TRBJ1-1; 9 positions match TRBD1. Unmatched junction bases numbered 4, after V lost 4 bases and J lost 3 bases. Germline CDR1 SGHNT, CDR2 YYREEE (reference sequence). The CDR3 is 14 amino acids. CDR3 coding DNA: TGTGCCAGCAGCCTATGGGACAGGGACACTGAAGCTTTCTTT. Residues: CASSLWDRDTEAFF.

The rearrangement joins TRBV5-4 to TRBJ2-2; D is possibly TRBD2 (6 bases). The CDR3 is 15 residues long. V was clipped by 2 bases and J by 3 bases, with 11 bases between them. CDR1 and CDR2 from the germline V gene are SGHNT and YYREEE (reference sequence). The CDR3 loop reads CASSLAGEYTGELFF. CDR3 nucleotide sequence: TGTGCCAGCAGCTTAGCGGGCGAGTACACCGGGGAGCTGTTTTTT.

This rearrangement joins TRBV5-1 to TRBJ2-1, with D tentatively TRBD1 (6 bases). Trimming took 0 bases from V and 3 from J, leaving 13 bases between them. Per germline, CDR1 SGHRS and CDR2 YFSETQ. CDR3 length: 16 amino acids. This CDR3 reads CASSLARLGGYNEQFF. CDR3 bases: TGCGCCAGCAGCTTGGCCAGATTAGGGGGCTACAATGAGCAGTTCTTC.

This clone was counted only a few times. The V and J genes are TRBV9 and TRBJ1-1; D perhaps matches TRBD1 (5 bases). Trimming removed 2 bases from V and 7 bases from J, with 18 bases in between. Per the germline V gene, CDR1 is SGDLS and CDR2 is YYNGEE. The CDR3 is 15 amino acids. The CDR3 loop is CASSVGTPREGEAFF. The CDR3 nucleotides read TGTGCCAGCAGCGTGGGGACTCCCCGCGAAGGTGAAGCTTTCTTT.

The chain carries TRBV18 and TRBJ1-1; 7 bases are a match to TRBD1. Germline-derived CDR1 and CDR2 are KGHSH and LQKENI. The CDR3 consists of 15 residues. V trimming: 3 bases; J trimming: 3 bases; junction bases outside the gene matches: 7. Here the CDR3 reads CASSPPGQSYTEAFF. For the CDR3, the DNA is TGTGCCAGCTCACCGCCGGGACAGAGCTACACTGAAGCTTTCTTT.

This clone was recorded a few times. This chain connects TRBV19 to TRBJ2-7, with TRBD2 matching over 11 bases. Germline V gene sequence: CDR1 LNHDA, CDR2 SQIVND (reference sequence). This CDR3 contains 16 residues. J lost 3 bases, V lost 4 bases, and 8 bases had no gene match. This chain's CDR3 is CASSKAGLAASYEQYF. The CDR3 DNA follows: TGTGCCAGTAGTAAGGCGGGACTAGCGGCAAGCTACGAGCAGTACTTC.

This clone was seen a single time. The DNA of the CDR3 is TGTGCCAGCAGTTTATTCAGGGATGAAAAACTGTTTTTT. Translated: CASSLFRDEKLFF. This rearrangement joins TRBV28 to TRBJ1-4; D may be TRBD1 (5 bases). In germline, CDR1 is MDHEN, CDR2 SYDVKM. The CDR3 is 13 residues long. The ends were cut back, 1 base at V and 6 bases at J, with 6 bases in the middle. Variable domain in full (rest from reference TRBV28 and TRBJ1-4): DVKVTQSSRYLVKRTGEKVFLECVQDMDHENMFWYRQDPGLGLRLIYFSYDVKMKEKGDIPEGYSVSREKKERFSLILESASTNQTSMYLCASSLFRDEKLFFGSGTQLSVL.